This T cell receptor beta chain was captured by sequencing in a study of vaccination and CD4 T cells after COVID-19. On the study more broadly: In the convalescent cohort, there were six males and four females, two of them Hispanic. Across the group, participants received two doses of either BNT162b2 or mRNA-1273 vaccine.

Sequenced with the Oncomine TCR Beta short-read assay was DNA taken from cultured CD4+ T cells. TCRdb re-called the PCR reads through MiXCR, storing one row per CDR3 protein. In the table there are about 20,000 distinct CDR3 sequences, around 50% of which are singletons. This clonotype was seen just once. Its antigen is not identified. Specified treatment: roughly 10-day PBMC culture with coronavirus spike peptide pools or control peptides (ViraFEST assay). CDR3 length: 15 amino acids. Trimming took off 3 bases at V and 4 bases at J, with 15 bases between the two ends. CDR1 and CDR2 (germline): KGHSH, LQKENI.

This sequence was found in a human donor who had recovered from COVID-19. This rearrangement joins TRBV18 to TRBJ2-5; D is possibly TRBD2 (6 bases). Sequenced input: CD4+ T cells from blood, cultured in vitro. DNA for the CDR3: TGTGCCAGCTCACCCGGGACTCAGGCGGGAGAGACCCAGTACTTC. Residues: CASSPGTQAGETQYF.